This TCR beta chain was found in a study of immune heterogeneity within non-small cell lung tumors. Study-level information: It was found that the tumors were a few squamous cell carcinomas, 10 non-squamous carcinomas and 1 not otherwise specified.

Study outcomes and limitations: Identical dominant CDR3 beta clonotypes recurred across a patient's tumor sites, together with site-unique high-frequency clones. For local T-cell clonality, the correlation with local tumor mutational burden was moderate but significant (R roughly 0.34). Each patient largely had their own distinct set of high-frequency T-cell receptor beta clonotypes.

TCRs were amplified from around 660 ng gDNA of bulk tumor per sample. Doctors removed several biopsies from each primary tumor during surgery, keeping them far apart. Patients underwent curative surgery for non-small cell lung cancer (untreated and newly diagnosed). By share of the sample, this clonotype is medium-sized. Its antigen remains unidentified. Multiplex PCR employing 32 V and 13 J primers generated amplicons of the TCR beta CDR3. One entry per CDR3 protein results from TCRdb running MiXCR on the multiplex PCR reads. The table includes 9,500 to 12,000 distinct CDR3 sequences, roughly a fifth detected once. The sequencing sample was made of lung tumor tissue. The clonotype originates from a man aged 55 to 70 with non-small cell lung cancer.

The CDR3 DNA reads as TGTGCCTGGAGTTCGAGTGAAGCTTTCTTT. It translates to CAWSSSEAFF. The V and J genes are TRBV30 and TRBJ1-1; the D is unclear. V was trimmed by 2 bases and J by 7 bases, leaving 5 bases between them. The CDR3 length is 10 residues. From germline, CDR1 is GTSNPN and CDR2 SVGIG (reference sequence).